The 12 T cell receptor beta chains reported below all come from one sample, sequenced in a study of blood T cell repertoires in COVID-19. Sequencing used immunoSEQ multiplex PCR; TCRdb keeps in-frame clones, though not all of them. The sample carries 110,000 to 150,000 clones, roughly 86% recorded once. The sample comprised peripheral blood. Receptors originate from a human donor in a cohort sampled during active COVID-19.

This sequence joins TRBV9 and TRBJ2-5, with TRBD2 matching over 10 bases. V trimming: 2 bases; J trimming: 5 bases; junction bases outside the gene matches: 6. Germline CDR1 is SGDLS and CDR2 is YYNGEE. The CDR3 covers 15 residues. CDR3 sequence reads: CASSVQRGGGETQYF. The CDR3 DNA follows: TGTGCCAGCAGCGTGCAGCGGGGGGGCGGCGAGACCCAGTACTTC.

This sequence joins TRBV11-1 and TRBJ2-1; 10 bases align to TRBD2. J lost 5 bases, V lost 4 bases, and 5 bases had no gene match. Germline V lookup: CDR1 SGHAT, CDR2 FQDESV (reference sequence). The CDR3 extends over 15 amino acids. The CDR3 coding sequence is TGTGCCAGCAGCTATCAACTAGCGGGGAACAATGAGCAGTTCTTC. Translating gives CASSYQLAGNNEQFF.

The rearrangement uses TRBV5-5 and TRBJ2-3; 12 nucleotides match TRBD2. V lost 3 bases, J lost 3 bases, and 5 bases stayed unmatched. The germline V gene encodes CDR1 SGHKS and CDR2 YYEKEE (reference sequence). CDR3 length equals 16 residues. Here the CDR3 reads CASSSLAGGKTDTQYF. The DNA of the CDR3 is TGTGCCAGCAGCTCCCTAGCGGGGGGGAAAACAGATACGCAGTATTTT.

The chain is built from TRBV9 and TRBJ2-1; possible D gene TRBD2, 6 bases. The ends were cut back, 0 bases at V and 4 bases at J, with 11 bases in the middle. In germline, CDR1 is SGDLS, CDR2 YYNGEE. CDR3 length: 15 amino acids. The CDR3 region has the DNA TGTGCCAGCAGCGTAGGGACTAACATGTACAATGAGCAGTTCTTC. Translation: CASSVGTNMYNEQFF.

The chain joins TRBV11-2 to TRBJ2-5; 13 positions agree with TRBD2. This CDR3 has 17 amino acids. The trim removed 0 bases at V and 5 bases at J, leaving 6 bases unmatched. CDR1 is SGHAT, CDR2 FQNNGV, per germline. The DNA for the CDR3 is TGTGCCAGCAGCTTAGACGGACTAGCGGGGGCTCGGGAGACCCAGTACTTC. Translated: CASSLDGLAGARETQYF.

The J gene is TRBJ2-5, the V gene TRBV2, with 8 bases fitting TRBD2. There are 14 residues in the CDR3. Losses at the gene ends were 7 bases for V and 2 bases for J; bases not matched to a gene: 6. Looked up from germline, CDR1 is SNHLY and CDR2 is FYNNEI. CDR3 DNA: TGTGCCAGCACCTTCGGGGGGGGTCAAGAGACCCAGTACTTC. This sequence encodes CASTFGGGQETQYF.

The J gene is TRBJ2-1, the V gene TRBV21-1; the table's D call TRBD1 went unverified against the DNA. TRBV21-1 is annotated as a pseudogene. The CDR3 totals 13 residues. The DNA for the CDR3 is TGTGCCAGCAGCAAAAGACAGGACAATGAGCAGTTCTTC. Protein product: CASSKRQDNEQFF.

CDR3 in DNA: TGTGCCAGCAGTTCCCCCGGACAGGGGGCGTCCGGGGAGCTGTTTTTT. Its translation is CASSSPGQGASGELFF. The chain recombines TRBV2 with TRBJ2-2; 11 positions match TRBD1. CDR3 length: 16 residues. The trim removed 5 bases at V and 6 bases at J, leaving 8 bases unmatched. The germline gives CDR1 SNHLY, CDR2 FYNNEI.

This sequence joins TRBV15 and TRBJ1-5, with D perhaps TRBD1 (6 bases). This CDR3 is 15 amino acids long. V was cut by 0 bases and J by 6 bases, with 12 bases left in between. CDR1 is LNHNV, CDR2 YYDKDF, per germline (reference sequence). This CDR3 reads CATSRERGGIQPQHF. In DNA, the CDR3 is TGTGCCACCAGCAGAGAGAGAGGGGGAATTCAGCCCCAGCATTTT.

The V gene is TRBV6-5, the J gene TRBJ2-1; D possibly corresponds to TRBD1 (6 bases). There are 15 residues in the CDR3. The V end lost 4 bases, the J end lost 5 bases, and 15 bases lay between the germline ends. CDR1 and CDR2 from the germline V gene are MNHEY and SVGAGI. Here the CDR3 reads CASSSQGWGDNEQFF. The DNA for the CDR3 is TGTGCCAGCAGTTCACAGGGCTGGGGAGACAATGAGCAGTTCTTC.

This chain joins TRBV24-1 and TRBJ2-3; D perhaps matches TRBD2 (5 bases). V shed 7 bases and J shed 6 bases, with 28 bases lying between them. This CDR3 is 18 amino acids long. The germline gives CDR1 KGHDR, CDR2 SFDVKD. The CDR3 nucleotides are TGTGCCACCAGAGTCCCAAAGACGGGGAATCTCGTCGCGGATACGCAGTATTTT. Translation gives CATRVPKTGNLVADTQYF.

This clone was counted a single time. V gene TRBV5-6 combines with J gene TRBJ2-2; 10 nucleotides agree with TRBD2. The germline V gene encodes CDR1 SGHDT and CDR2 YYEEEE. V shed 0 bases, J shed 7 bases, and the junction held 12 bases outside the gene matches. The CDR3 is made up of 18 amino acids. The CDR3 reads CASSLVQAGGLLNGELFF. The CDR3 nucleotides are TGTGCCAGCAGCTTGGTTCAAGCGGGGGGGCTTCTCAACGGGGAGCTGTTTTTT.